This entry lists 9 T cell receptor beta chains sequenced from one sample in a study of cytomegalovirus exposure and HLA in healthy donors. This PCR relied on a set of 60 Vbeta primers and 13 Jbeta primers. Here immunoSEQ multiplex PCR was the method, and the copy in TCRdb shows in-frame clones only, minus some. The table shows around 120,000 clones, with under 80% occurring only once. Sequencing used PBMCs. The receptors were sampled from a woman aged 45 to 65 in good health and CMV-seropositive.

The chain recombines TRBV29-1 with TRBJ2-2; 7 bases fit TRBD2. Per the germline V gene, CDR1 is SQVTM and CDR2 is ANQGSEA. The CDR3 totals 13 residues. V gave up 3 bases and J gave up 7 bases; unmatched junction bases: 5. CDR3 residues: CSVDPGGGGELFF. The CDR3 region has the DNA TGCAGCGTTGATCCAGGCGGGGGCGGGGAGCTGTTTTTT.

Worth noting for this clone: One junction end does not reproduce the germline sequence, and a read error may be involved. The rearrangement links TRBV29-1 to TRBJ2-1, with 8 bases that match TRBD1. The CDR3 runs 14 residues. Germline CDR1 reads SQVTM; CDR2 reads ANQGSEA. The CDR3 loop is CSVPPGGTYNEQLF. The CDR3 region has the DNA TGCAGCGTTCCTCCAGGGGGCACCTACAATGAGCAGCTCTTC.

The rearrangement uses TRBV18 and TRBJ1-4; the match to TRBD1 covers 10 bases. The CDR3 loop spans 14 amino acids. The V gene end was trimmed by 8 bases and the J gene end by 2 bases; junction bases not matched to a gene: 2. Germline values: CDR1 KGHSH, CDR2 LQKENI. CDR3 sequence reads: CASTTGGTNEKLFF. The DNA for the CDR3 is TGTGCCAGCACGACAGGGGGCACTAATGAAAAACTGTTTTTT.

The chain uses TRBV18 and TRBJ2-5; 9 bases align to TRBD1. This CDR3 spans 16 amino acids. V dropped 3 bases and J dropped 4; count of bases not matched to a gene: 9. In germline, CDR1 is KGHSH, CDR2 LQKENI. In DNA form, the CDR3 reads TGTGCCAGCTCACCGGGGGAGGACAGGGGCACAGAGACCCAGTACTTC. This encodes CASSPGEDRGTETQYF.

The CDR3 DNA reads as TGTGCCTGGAGTTACAGGGACCGGACTAATGAAAAACTGTTTTTT. This encodes CAWSYRDRTNEKLFF. The rearrangement links TRBV30 to TRBJ1-4; D is possibly TRBD1 (6 bases). There are 15 residues in the CDR3. From germline, CDR1 is GTSNPN and CDR2 SVGIG (reference sequence). The V end lost 2 bases, the J end lost 2 bases, and 12 bases lay between the germline ends.

Of note for this clone: A junction boundary mismatches the germline segment, possibly from a read error. The J gene is TRBJ2-1, the V gene TRBV7-2, with D unresolved. The CDR3 has 12 amino acids. Germline V gives CDR1 SGHTA, CDR2 FQGNSA. The CDR3 loop is CASNLGANEQFF. In DNA, the CDR3 is TGTGCCAGCAACTTAGGAGCGAATGAGCAGTTCTTC.

The genes are TRBV30 and TRBJ1-4; D is undetermined. This CDR3 region has 14 residues. Looked up from germline, CDR1 is GTSNPN and CDR2 is SVGIG (reference sequence). Trimming removed 0 bases at V and 8 bases at J, with 13 bases between. The CDR3 spells CAWSVGGPGEKLFF. DNA for the CDR3: TGTGCCTGGAGTGTAGGAGGGCCGGGGGAAAAACTGTTTTTT.

The chain has TRBV11-3 and TRBJ2-1; 10 bases line up with TRBD2. Germline assignment: CDR1 SGHNT and CDR2 YENEEA. The V segment lost 5 bases and the J segment 9 bases; nucleotides outside the gene matches: 10. CDR3 size: 15 residues. CDR3 in DNA: TGTGCCAGCAGCCCTCTAGCGGGAGAGAGTGGTGAGCAGTTCTTC. This sequence encodes CASSPLAGESGEQFF.

The chain carries TRBV28 and TRBJ1-2; the match to TRBD1 covers 9 bases. The CDR3 loop spans 17 amino acids. Germline loops: CDR1 MDHEN, CDR2 SYDVKM. Germline trimming cut 3 bases from V and 0 bases from J; bases unmatched to any gene: 8. The CDR3 protein is CASSFTSGQGSNYGYTF. The DNA for the CDR3 is TGTGCCAGCAGTTTCACCTCGGGACAGGGATCTAACTATGGCTACACCTTC.